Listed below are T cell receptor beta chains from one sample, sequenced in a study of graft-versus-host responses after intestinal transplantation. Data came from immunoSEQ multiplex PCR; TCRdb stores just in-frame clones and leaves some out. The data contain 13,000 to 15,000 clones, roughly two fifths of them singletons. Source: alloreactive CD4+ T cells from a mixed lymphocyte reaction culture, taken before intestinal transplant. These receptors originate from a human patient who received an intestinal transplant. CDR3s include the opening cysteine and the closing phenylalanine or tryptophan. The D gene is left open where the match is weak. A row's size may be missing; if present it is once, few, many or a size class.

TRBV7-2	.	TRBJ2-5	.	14	TGTGCCAGCAGCTTAATGGGGCTAGAAGAGACCCAGTACTTC	CASSLMGLEETQYF
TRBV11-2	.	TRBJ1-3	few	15	TGTGCCAGCAGCTGGACGACAGGCTCTGGAAACACCATATATTTT	CASSWTTGSGNTIYF
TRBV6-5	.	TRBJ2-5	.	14	TGTGCCAGCAGCTGGGGGAGGAGACAAGAGACCCAGTACTTC	CASSWGRRQETQYF
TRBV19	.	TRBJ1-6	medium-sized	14	TGTGCCAGTAGTATGGGGGCGCAAAATTCACCCCTCCACTTT	CASSMGAQNSPLHF
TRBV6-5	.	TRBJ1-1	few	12	TGTGCCAGCAGGGTCGGGGAGGGCCTAGCTTTCTTT	CASRVGEGLAFF
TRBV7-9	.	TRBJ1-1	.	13	TGTGCCAGCGGAAGGGACTCGAACACTGAAGCTTTCTTT	CASGRDSNTEAFF
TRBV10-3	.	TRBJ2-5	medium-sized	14	TGTGCCATCAGTGAGTCCCGGGTCCAAGAGACCCAGTACTTC	CAISESRVQETQYF
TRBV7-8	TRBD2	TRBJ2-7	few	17	TGTGCCAGCAGCTTAGGACCTGGGGGGGGGACGTTTTACGAGCAGTACTTC	CASSLGPGGGTFYEQYF
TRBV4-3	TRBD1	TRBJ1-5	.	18	TGCGCCAGCAGCCAAGATTGGGACAGGACGCATAGCAATCAGCCCCAGCATTTT	CASSQDWDRTHSNQPQHF
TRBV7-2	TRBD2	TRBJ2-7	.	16	TGTGCCAGCAGCCCGGGACTAGCGCACGCCTCCTACGAGCAGTACTTC	CASSPGLAHASYEQYF
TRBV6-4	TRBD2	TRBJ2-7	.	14	TGTGCCAGCAGGCCTAGCGGGGGGGTTAAAGAGCAGTACTTC	CASRPSGGVKEQYF
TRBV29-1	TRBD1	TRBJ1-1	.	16	TGCAGCGTTGTTAGGGTTAGGGGGCCTGGGAACACTGAAGCTTTCTTT	CSVVRVRGPGNTEAFF
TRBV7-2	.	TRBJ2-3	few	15	TGTGCCAGCAGCTTATTTCCGAGGGGCACAGATACGCAGTATTTT	CASSLFPRGTDTQYF
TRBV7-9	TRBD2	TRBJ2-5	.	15	TGTGCCAGCAGCTCTAGCGGGGGGGCCCGTGAGACCCAGTACTTC	CASSSSGGARETQYF
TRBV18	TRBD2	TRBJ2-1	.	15	TGTGCCAGCTCACCTCAGCGGGACTTCAACAATGAGCAGTTCTTC	CASSPQRDFNNEQFF
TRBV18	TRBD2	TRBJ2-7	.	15	TGTGCCAGCTCACCGAACAGCGGGGGGACTATGGAGCAGTACTTC	CASSPNSGGTMEQYF
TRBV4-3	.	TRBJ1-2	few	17	TGCGCCAGCAGCCAAGATCTAACAGACCCAGCTAACTATGGCTACACCTTC	CASSQDLTDPANYGYTF
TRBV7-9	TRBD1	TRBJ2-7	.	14	TGTGCCAGCAGCTTAAGGGGGACAGGGAACGAGCAGTACTTC	CASSLRGTGNEQYF
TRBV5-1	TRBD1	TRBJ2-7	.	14	TGCGCCAGCAGGGCTTGGACAGGGGGCGACGAGCAGTACTTC	CASRAWTGGDEQYF
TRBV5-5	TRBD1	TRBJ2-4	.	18	TGTGCCAGCAGCTTACACCCGGCCGACGGACAGGGGTTGAACATTCAGTACTTC	CASSLHPADGQGLNIQYF
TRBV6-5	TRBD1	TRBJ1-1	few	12	TGTGCCAGCAGACCGGCAGGGGGCCGGGCTTTCTTT	CASRPAGGRAFF
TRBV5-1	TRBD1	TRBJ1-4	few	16	TGCGCCAGCAGCTTGGCCATTGGGACAGGAGGTGAAAAACTGTTTTTT	CASSLAIGTGGEKLFF
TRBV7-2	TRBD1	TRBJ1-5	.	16	TGTGCCAGCAGCGCGCATGGACAGGGAAGTAATCAGCCCCAGCATTTT	CASSAHGQGSNQPQHF
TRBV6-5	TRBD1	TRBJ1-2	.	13	TGTGCCAGCAGTCCGACAGGGAACTATGGCTACACCTTC	CASSPTGNYGYTF
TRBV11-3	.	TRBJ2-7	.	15	TGTGCCAGCAGCTTACGGGACACCAGCTCCTACGAGCAGTACTTC	CASSLRDTSSYEQYF
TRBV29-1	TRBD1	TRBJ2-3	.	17	TGCAGCGTTGAAGATCCCCCGGACAGGGGAGGCCCAGATACGCAGTATTTT	CSVEDPPDRGGPDTQYF
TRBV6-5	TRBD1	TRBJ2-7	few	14	TGTGCCAGCAGTTACCGGGACAGGGGGCAGGAGCAGTACTTC	CASSYRDRGQEQYF